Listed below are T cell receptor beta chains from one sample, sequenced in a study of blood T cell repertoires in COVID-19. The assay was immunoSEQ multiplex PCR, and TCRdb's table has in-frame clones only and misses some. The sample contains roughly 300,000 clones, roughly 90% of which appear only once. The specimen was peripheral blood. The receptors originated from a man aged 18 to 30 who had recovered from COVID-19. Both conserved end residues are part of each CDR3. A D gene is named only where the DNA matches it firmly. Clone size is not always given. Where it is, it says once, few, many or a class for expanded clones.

cdr3_aa: CASSPRDWNTGELFF
cdr3_nt: TGTGCCAGCAGTCCCCGGGACTGGAACACCGGGGAGCTGTTTTTT
v_call: TRBV6-2/TRBV6-3
d_call: .
clone_size: few
j_call: TRBJ2-2

cdr3_aa: CASSLGAGGPQGTQYF
cdr3_nt: TGTGCCAGCAGCTTAGGGGCGGGGGGGCCTCAAGGGACCCAGTACTTC
v_call: TRBV13
d_call: TRBD2
clone_size: .
j_call: TRBJ2-5

cdr3_aa: CATRVAGGNMNTEAFF
cdr3_nt: TGTGCCACCAGGGTGGCAGGGGGGAATATGAACACTGAAGCTTTCTTT
v_call: TRBV10-3
d_call: TRBD1
clone_size: .
j_call: TRBJ1-1

cdr3_aa: CASSDLIRPQHF
cdr3_nt: TGTGCCAGTAGTGACTTAATCAGGCCCCAGCATTTT
v_call: TRBV19
d_call: .
clone_size: .
j_call: TRBJ1-5

cdr3_aa: CASSLAGGGTGRNWQFF
cdr3_nt: TGCGCCAGCAGCTTGGCAGGGGGCGGGACAGGGAGGAATTGGCAGTTCTTC
v_call: TRBV5-1
d_call: TRBD1
clone_size: .
j_call: TRBJ2-1

cdr3_aa: CASRAQGGWNTEAFF
cdr3_nt: TGTGCCAGCAGGGCTCAGGGGGGTTGGAACACTGAAGCTTTCTTT
v_call: TRBV2
d_call: TRBD1
clone_size: .
j_call: TRBJ1-1

cdr3_aa: CASSGQGAYGYTF
cdr3_nt: TGTGCCAGCAGCGGACAGGGGGCTTATGGCTACACCTTC
v_call: TRBV7-9
d_call: TRBD1
clone_size: .
j_call: TRBJ1-2

cdr3_aa: CASSPGHGSGANVLTF
cdr3_nt: TGTGCCAGCAGCCCAGGGCACGGGTCTGGGGCCAACGTCCTGACTTTC
v_call: TRBV7-2
d_call: .
clone_size: .
j_call: TRBJ2-6

cdr3_aa: CASSLEQSSYEQYF
cdr3_nt: TGTGCCAGCAGCTTAGAGCAAAGCTCCTACGAGCAGTACTTC
v_call: TRBV7-9
d_call: .
clone_size: .
j_call: TRBJ2-7

cdr3_aa: CASSDPRGAAFGAFF
cdr3_nt: TGTGCCAGCAGTGACCCGCGTGGGGCTGCCTTTGGAGCTTTCTTT
v_call: TRBV25-1
d_call: .
clone_size: .
j_call: TRBJ1-1

cdr3_aa: CASSQGDRVAETQYF
cdr3_nt: TGTGCCAGCAGTCAAGGGGACAGGGTCGCAGAGACCCAGTACTTC
v_call: TRBV11-1
d_call: TRBD1
clone_size: .
j_call: TRBJ2-5

cdr3_aa: CASSVRQAGEKLFF
cdr3_nt: TGTGCCAGCAGCGTAAGACAGGCTGGGGAAAAACTGTTTTTT
v_call: TRBV9
d_call: .
clone_size: .
j_call: TRBJ1-4

cdr3_aa: CASSLARLAGGNTQYF
cdr3_nt: TGTGCCAGCAGCTTAGCCCGACTAGCGGGGGGAAATACGCAGTATTTT
v_call: TRBV11-2
d_call: TRBD2
clone_size: .
j_call: TRBJ2-3

cdr3_aa: CASSGTLSSSTDTQYF
cdr3_nt: TGTGCCAGCAGCGGGACACTGAGTTCTAGCACAGATACGCAGTATTTT
v_call: TRBV28
d_call: .
clone_size: .
j_call: TRBJ2-3

cdr3_aa: CASSYRDSLNSPLHF
cdr3_nt: TGTGCCAGCAGTTATCGGGACAGCTTAAATTCACCCCTCCACTTT
v_call: TRBV6-5
d_call: TRBD1
clone_size: .
j_call: TRBJ1-6

cdr3_aa: CASSLAGGTTYEQYF
cdr3_nt: TGTGCCAGCAGTTTAGCGGGAGGTACCACCTACGAGCAGTACTTC
v_call: TRBV6-8
d_call: TRBD2
clone_size: .
j_call: TRBJ2-7

cdr3_aa: CASSLDGGGTEAFF
cdr3_nt: TGTGCCAGCAGTTTAGATGGGGGGGGGACTGAAGCTTTCTTT
v_call: TRBV27
d_call: .
clone_size: .
j_call: TRBJ1-1

cdr3_aa: CASSLGFTPNYGYTF
cdr3_nt: TGTGCCAGCAGCCTAGGTTTCACACCTAACTATGGCTACACCTTC
v_call: TRBV11-3
d_call: .
clone_size: .
j_call: TRBJ1-2

cdr3_aa: CASSPGHLTGELFF
cdr3_nt: TGTGCCAGCAGCCCCGGACACCTCACCGGGGAGCTGTTTTTT
v_call: TRBV27
d_call: .
clone_size: .
j_call: TRBJ2-2

cdr3_aa: CASSIGRSSNQPQHF
cdr3_nt: TGTGCCAGTAGTATCGGCAGGTCAAGCAATCAGCCCCAGCATTTT
v_call: TRBV19
d_call: .
clone_size: .
j_call: TRBJ1-5

cdr3_aa: CASSSQGSEAFF
cdr3_nt: TGTGCCAGCAGCTCCCAGGGTTCTGAAGCTTTCTTT
v_call: TRBV7-3
d_call: .
clone_size: .
j_call: TRBJ1-1

cdr3_aa: CAWSWRGRATEAFF
cdr3_nt: TGTGCCTGGAGTTGGAGGGGGCGGGCCACTGAAGCTTTCTTT
v_call: TRBV30
d_call: TRBD1
clone_size: .
j_call: TRBJ1-1

cdr3_aa: CASSYSRGSGNTIYF
cdr3_nt: TGTGCCAGCAGTTACTCGAGAGGGTCCGGAAACACCATATATTTT
v_call: TRBV6-5
d_call: .
clone_size: .
j_call: TRBJ1-3

cdr3_aa: CASSYEAGLSYEQYF
cdr3_nt: TGTGCCAGCAGTTACGAAGCGGGCCTCTCCTACGAGCAGTACTTC
v_call: TRBV6-5
d_call: .
clone_size: once
j_call: TRBJ2-7

cdr3_aa: CASSLAGGRVSQPQHF
cdr3_nt: TGTGCCAGCAGCTTAGCCGGGGGGAGGGTATCACAGCCCCAGCATTTT
v_call: TRBV7-9
d_call: .
clone_size: .
j_call: TRBJ1-5

cdr3_aa: CASSYSSPVTGELFF
cdr3_nt: TGTGCCAGCAGTTACTCTTCACCAGTGACCGGGGAGCTGTTTTTT
v_call: TRBV6-6
d_call: .
clone_size: .
j_call: TRBJ2-2

cdr3_aa: CASTGQGPYEQYF
cdr3_nt: TGTGCCAGCACTGGACAGGGACCCTACGAGCAGTACTTC
v_call: TRBV19
d_call: TRBD1
clone_size: .
j_call: TRBJ2-7

cdr3_aa: CASSSGQEATNEKLFF
cdr3_nt: TGTGCCAGCAGCTCCGGACAGGAGGCAACTAATGAAAAACTGTTTTTT
v_call: TRBV7-9
d_call: TRBD1
clone_size: .
j_call: TRBJ1-4

cdr3_aa: CATSRDHAASIVNEQFF
cdr3_nt: TGTGCCACCAGCAGAGATCACGCGGCTAGTATCGTCAATGAGCAGTTCTTC
v_call: TRBV15
d_call: .
clone_size: .
j_call: TRBJ2-1

cdr3_aa: CASSVTGGDFTEAFF
cdr3_nt: TGTGCCAGCAGCGTTACAGGGGGAGATTTCACTGAAGCTTTCTTT
v_call: TRBV9
d_call: TRBD1
clone_size: .
j_call: TRBJ1-1

cdr3_aa: CASSSIGGDEQYF
cdr3_nt: TGTGCCAGTAGTAGTATTGGGGGGGACGAGCAGTACTTC
v_call: TRBV19
d_call: TRBD2
clone_size: few
j_call: TRBJ2-7

cdr3_aa: CSVPRGTEAFF
cdr3_nt: TGCAGCGTCCCAAGGGGGACTGAAGCTTTCTTT
v_call: TRBV29-1
d_call: .
clone_size: .
j_call: TRBJ1-1

cdr3_aa: CASSSAAGGQETQYF
cdr3_nt: TGTGCCAGCAGTTCTGCGGCGGGGGGTCAAGAGACCCAGTACTTC
v_call: TRBV6-2/TRBV6-3
d_call: TRBD2
clone_size: .
j_call: TRBJ2-5

cdr3_aa: CASSDTVYEQYF
cdr3_nt: TGTGCCAGCAGTGATACAGTCTACGAGCAGTACTTC
v_call: TRBV2
d_call: .
clone_size: .
j_call: TRBJ2-7

cdr3_aa: CASSAHGTGNGYTF
cdr3_nt: TGTGCCAGCAGCGCCCATGGGACAGGGAATGGCTACACCTTC
v_call: TRBV9
d_call: TRBD1
clone_size: .
j_call: TRBJ1-2

cdr3_aa: CASSTGQVYEQYF
cdr3_nt: TGTGCCAGCAGCACCGGACAGGTCTACGAGCAGTACTTC
v_call: TRBV7-6
d_call: TRBD1
clone_size: .
j_call: TRBJ2-7